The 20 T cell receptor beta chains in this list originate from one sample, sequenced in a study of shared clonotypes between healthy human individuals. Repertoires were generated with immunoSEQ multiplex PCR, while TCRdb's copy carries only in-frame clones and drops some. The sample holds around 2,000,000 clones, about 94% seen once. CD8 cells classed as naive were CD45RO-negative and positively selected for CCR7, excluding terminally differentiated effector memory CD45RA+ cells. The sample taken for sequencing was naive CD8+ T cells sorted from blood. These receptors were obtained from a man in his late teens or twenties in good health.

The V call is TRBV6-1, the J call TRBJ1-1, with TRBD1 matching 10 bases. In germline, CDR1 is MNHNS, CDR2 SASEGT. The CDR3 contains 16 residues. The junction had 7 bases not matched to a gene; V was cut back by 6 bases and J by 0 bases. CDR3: CASREPGQGMNTEAFF. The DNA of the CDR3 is TGTGCCAGCAGGGAACCGGGACAGGGGATGAACACTGAAGCTTTCTTT.

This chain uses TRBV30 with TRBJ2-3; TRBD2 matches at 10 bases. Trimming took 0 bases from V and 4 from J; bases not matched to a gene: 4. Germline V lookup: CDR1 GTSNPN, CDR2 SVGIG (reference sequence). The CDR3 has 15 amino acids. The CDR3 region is CAWSVSGRAPDTQYF. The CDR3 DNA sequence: TGTGCCTGGAGTGTAAGCGGGAGGGCCCCAGATACGCAGTATTTT.

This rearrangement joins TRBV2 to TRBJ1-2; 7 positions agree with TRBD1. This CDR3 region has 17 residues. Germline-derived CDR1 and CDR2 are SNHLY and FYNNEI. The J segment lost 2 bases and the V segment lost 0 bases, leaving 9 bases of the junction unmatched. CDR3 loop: CASSEAPETGTNYGYTF. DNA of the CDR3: TGTGCCAGCAGTGAAGCGCCGGAGACAGGGACGAACTATGGCTACACCTTC.

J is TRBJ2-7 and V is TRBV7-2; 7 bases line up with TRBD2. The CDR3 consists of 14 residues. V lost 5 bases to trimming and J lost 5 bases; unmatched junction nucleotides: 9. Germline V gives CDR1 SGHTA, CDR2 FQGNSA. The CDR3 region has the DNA TGTGCCAGCAGCCCCGCGACTAGCTTCGACGAGCAGTACTTC. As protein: CASSPATSFDEQYF. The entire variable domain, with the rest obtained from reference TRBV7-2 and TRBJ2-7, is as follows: GAGVSQSPSNKVTEKGKDVELRCDPISGHTALYWYRQSLGQGLEFLIYFQGNSAPDKSGLPSDRFSAERTGGSVSTLTIQRTQQEDSAVYLCASSPATSFDEQYFGPGTRLTVT.

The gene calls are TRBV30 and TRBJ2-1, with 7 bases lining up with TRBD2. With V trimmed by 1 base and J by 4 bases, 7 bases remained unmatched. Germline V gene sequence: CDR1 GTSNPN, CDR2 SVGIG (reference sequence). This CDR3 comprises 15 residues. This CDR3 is CAWSGGGSRYNEQFF. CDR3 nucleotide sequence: TGTGCCTGGAGTGGAGGCGGGAGTAGGTACAATGAGCAGTTCTTC.

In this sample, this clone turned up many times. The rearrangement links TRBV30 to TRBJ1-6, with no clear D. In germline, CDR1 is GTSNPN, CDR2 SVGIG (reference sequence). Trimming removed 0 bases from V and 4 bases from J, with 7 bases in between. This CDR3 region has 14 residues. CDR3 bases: TGTGCCTGGAGTGTACAAAGGTATAATTCACCCCTCCACTTT. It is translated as CAWSVQRYNSPLHF.

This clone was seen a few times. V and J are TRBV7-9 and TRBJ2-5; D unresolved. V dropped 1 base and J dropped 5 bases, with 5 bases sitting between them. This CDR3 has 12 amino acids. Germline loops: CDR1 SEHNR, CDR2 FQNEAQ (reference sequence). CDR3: CASSLDWETQYF. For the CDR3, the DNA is TGTGCCAGCAGCTTAGATTGGGAGACCCAGTACTTC. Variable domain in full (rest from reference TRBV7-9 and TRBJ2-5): DTGVSQNPRHKITKRGQNVTFRCDPISEHNRLYWYRQTLGQGPEFLTYFQNEAQLEKSRLLSDRFSAERPKGSFSTLEIQRTEQGDSAMYLCASSLDWETQYFGPGTRLLVL.

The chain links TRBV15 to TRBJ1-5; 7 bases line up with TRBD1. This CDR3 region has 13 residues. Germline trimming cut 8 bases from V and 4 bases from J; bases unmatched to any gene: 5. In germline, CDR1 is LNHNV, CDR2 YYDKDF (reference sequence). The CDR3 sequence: CATQGGVNQPQHF. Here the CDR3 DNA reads TGTGCCACCCAGGGGGGCGTGAATCAGCCCCAGCATTTT.

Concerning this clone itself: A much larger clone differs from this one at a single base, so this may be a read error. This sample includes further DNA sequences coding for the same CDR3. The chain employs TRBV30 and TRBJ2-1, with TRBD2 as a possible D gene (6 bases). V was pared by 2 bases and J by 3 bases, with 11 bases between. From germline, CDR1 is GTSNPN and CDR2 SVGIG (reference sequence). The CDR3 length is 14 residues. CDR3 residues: CAWSRTTVYNEQFF. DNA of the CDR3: TGTGCCTGGAGTCGGACTACCGTCTACAATGAGCAGTTCTTC.

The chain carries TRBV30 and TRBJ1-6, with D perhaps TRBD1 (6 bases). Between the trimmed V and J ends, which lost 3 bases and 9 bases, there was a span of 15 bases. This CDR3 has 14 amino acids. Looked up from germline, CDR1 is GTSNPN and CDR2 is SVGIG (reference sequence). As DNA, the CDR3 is TGTGCCTGGAGGGTTACAGGGCGGGCTTCACCCCTCCACTTT. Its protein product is CAWRVTGRASPLHF.

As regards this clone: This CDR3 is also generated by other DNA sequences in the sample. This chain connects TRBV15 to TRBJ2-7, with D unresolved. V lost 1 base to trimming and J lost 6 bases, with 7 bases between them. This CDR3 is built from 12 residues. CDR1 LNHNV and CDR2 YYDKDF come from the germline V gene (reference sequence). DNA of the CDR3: TGTGCCACCAGCAGAGGGACGTCCGAGCAGTACTTC. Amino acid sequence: CATSRGTSEQYF.

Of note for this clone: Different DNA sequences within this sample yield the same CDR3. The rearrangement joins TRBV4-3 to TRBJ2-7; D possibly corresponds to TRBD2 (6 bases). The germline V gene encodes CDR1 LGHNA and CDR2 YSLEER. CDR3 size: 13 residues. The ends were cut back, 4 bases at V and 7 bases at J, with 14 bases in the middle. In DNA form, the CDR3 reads TGCGCCAGCAGCCCCGGGACGGACTATGAGCAGTACTTC. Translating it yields CASSPGTDYEQYF.

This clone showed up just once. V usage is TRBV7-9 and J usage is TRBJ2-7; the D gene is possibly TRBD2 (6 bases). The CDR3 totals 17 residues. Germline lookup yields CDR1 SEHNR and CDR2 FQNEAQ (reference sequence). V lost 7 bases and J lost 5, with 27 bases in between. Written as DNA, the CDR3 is TGTGCCAGCACCCTATCGACCGGGACTCCTGGGGCTCACGAGCAGTACTTC. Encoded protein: CASTLSTGTPGAHEQYF. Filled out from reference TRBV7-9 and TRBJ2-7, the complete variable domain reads DTGVSQNPRHKITKRGQNVTFRCDPISEHNRLYWYRQTLGQGPEFLTYFQNEAQLEKSRLLSDRFSAERPKGSFSTLEIQRTEQGDSAMYLCASTLSTGTPGAHEQYFGPGTRLTVT.

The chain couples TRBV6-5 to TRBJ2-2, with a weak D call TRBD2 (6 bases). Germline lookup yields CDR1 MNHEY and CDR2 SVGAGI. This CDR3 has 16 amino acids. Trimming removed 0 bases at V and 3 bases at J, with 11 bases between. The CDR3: CASSYSAGIHTGELFF. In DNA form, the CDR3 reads TGTGCCAGCAGTTACTCGGCGGGGATTCACACCGGGGAGCTGTTTTTT.

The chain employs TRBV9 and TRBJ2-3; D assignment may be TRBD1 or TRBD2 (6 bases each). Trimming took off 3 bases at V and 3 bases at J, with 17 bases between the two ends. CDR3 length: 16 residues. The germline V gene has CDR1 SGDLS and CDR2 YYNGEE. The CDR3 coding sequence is TGTGCCAGCAGCGCTTCGGGGGCCCGGCCTACAGATACGCAGTATTTT. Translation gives CASSASGARPTDTQYF.

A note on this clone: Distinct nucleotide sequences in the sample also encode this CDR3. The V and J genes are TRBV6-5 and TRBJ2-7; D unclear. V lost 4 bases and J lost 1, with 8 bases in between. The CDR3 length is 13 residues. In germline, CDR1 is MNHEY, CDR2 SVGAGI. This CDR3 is CASSLGASYEQYF. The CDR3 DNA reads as TGTGCCAGCAGTTTAGGAGCTTCCTACGAGCAGTACTTC.

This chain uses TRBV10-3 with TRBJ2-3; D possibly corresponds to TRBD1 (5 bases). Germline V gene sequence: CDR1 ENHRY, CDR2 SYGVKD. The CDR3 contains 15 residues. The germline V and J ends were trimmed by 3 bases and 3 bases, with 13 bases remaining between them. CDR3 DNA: TGTGCCATCAGTGATCCAGGGCTGGGGACAGATACGCAGTATTTT. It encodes CAISDPGLGTDTQYF.

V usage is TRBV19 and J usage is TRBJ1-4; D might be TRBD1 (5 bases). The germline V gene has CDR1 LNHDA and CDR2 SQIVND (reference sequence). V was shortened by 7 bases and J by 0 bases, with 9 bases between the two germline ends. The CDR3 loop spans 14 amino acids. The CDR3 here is CASKTGATNEKLFF. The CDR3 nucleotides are TGTGCCAGTAAAACAGGAGCAACTAATGAAAAACTGTTTTTT.

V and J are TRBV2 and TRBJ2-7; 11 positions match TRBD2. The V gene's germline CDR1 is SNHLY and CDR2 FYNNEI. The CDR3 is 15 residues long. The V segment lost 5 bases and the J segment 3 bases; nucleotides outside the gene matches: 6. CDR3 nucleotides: TGTGCCAGCAGTCACGTAGCGGGGGGGCTCTACGAGCAGTACTTC. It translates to CASSHVAGGLYEQYF.

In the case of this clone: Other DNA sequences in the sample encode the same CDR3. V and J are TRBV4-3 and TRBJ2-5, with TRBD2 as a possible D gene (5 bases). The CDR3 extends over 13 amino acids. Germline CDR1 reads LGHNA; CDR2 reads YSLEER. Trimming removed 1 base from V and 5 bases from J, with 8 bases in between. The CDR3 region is CASSQVPGETQYF. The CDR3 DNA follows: TGCGCCAGCAGCCAAGTCCCGGGGGAGACCCAGTACTTC.